This TCR beta chain derives from a study of CD8+CD57+ T cells in acquired aplastic anemia. Germline-derived CDR1 and CDR2 are DFQATT and SNEGSKA (reference sequence). The CDR3 spans 13 residues. V trimming: 6 bases; J trimming: 4 bases; junction bases outside the gene matches: 6. Sequencing involved patients with CD8+CD57+ cell expansion previously shown by flow cytometry. The TCR beta profiling, which covered VDJ combination and CDR3 sequence, was carried out using genomic DNA as the template. TCRdb processed the reads anew with MiXCR; each CDR3 protein has one entry. The sample contains some 120,000 distinct CDR3 sequences, nearly 40% of which appear only once.

The sequence was collected from a human donor with aplastic anemia. The V call is TRBV20-1, the J call TRBJ1-2, with 9 bases fitting TRBD1. Sequenced sample: sorted CD4+, CD8+, or CD8+CD57+ T cells (not recorded which) from PBMCs. The CDR3: CSARDRASYGYTF. In DNA form, the CDR3 reads TGCAGTGCCCGGGACAGGGCGTCCTATGGCTACACCTTC.